The source of this T cell receptor (beta chain) is a study of T cells of healthy individuals. The germline V gene encodes CDR1 MDHEN and CDR2 SYDVKM. CDR3 size: 14 residues. The V gene lost 4 bases and the J gene lost 1 base, with 10 bases spanning the gap. TCRdb fed the 5' RACE reads into MiXCR, producing one record per CDR3 protein. The sample has about 96,000 distinct CDR3 sequences; approximately 16% are singletons. The sequence derives from a human donor in good health. V gene TRBV28 combines with J gene TRBJ1-1, with D perhaps TRBD1 (6 bases). The CDR3 DNA reads TGTGCCAGCAGTTCATGGACAGAGAACACTGAAGCTTTCTTT. It codes for CASSSWTENTEAFF.